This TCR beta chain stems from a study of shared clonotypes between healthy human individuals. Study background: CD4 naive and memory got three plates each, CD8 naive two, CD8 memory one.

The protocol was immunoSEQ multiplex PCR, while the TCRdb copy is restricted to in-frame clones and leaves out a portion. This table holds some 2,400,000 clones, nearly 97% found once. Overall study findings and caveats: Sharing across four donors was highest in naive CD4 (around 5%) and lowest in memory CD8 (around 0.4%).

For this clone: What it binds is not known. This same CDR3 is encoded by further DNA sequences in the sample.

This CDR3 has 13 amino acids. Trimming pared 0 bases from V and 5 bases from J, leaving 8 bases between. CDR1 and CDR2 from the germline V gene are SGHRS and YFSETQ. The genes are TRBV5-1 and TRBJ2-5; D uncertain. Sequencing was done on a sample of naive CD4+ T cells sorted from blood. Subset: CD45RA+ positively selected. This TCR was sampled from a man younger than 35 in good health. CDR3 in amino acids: CASSLGERETQYF. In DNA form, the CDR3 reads TGCGCCAGCAGCTTGGGGGAAAGGGAGACCCAGTACTTC.